The clone carrying this T cell receptor (beta chain) was counted a few times. The target antigen is unknown. This sample is part of a study of blood T cells in healthy people across ages. Regarding the study as a whole: There were more naive CD4+ cells and higher diversity in long-lived donors than in aged donors. Significant beta diversity loss was already apparent by age around 36, declining roughly linearly. Not knowing donor CMV status may have confounded expanded clonotype changes.

Then a second PCR, running roughly 7 to 11 cycles, was carried out with a sample-barcoded 5' primer and a J-beta primer mix. MiXCR was run by TCRdb on the 5' RACE reads, yielding one entry per CDR3 protein. This table has 1.5 million to 2 million distinct CDR3 sequences, roughly 32% appearing once. Germline-derived CDR1 and CDR2 are SGHRS and YFSETQ. The CDR3 totals 14 residues. With 4 bases clipped from V and 9 bases from J, the junction kept 9 bases outside the gene matches. Sequencing was performed on blood. The rearrangement uses TRBV5-1 and TRBJ2-1, with 8 nucleotides matching TRBD1. The receptor comes from a woman in her 30s in good health. In nucleotides, the CDR3 is TGCGCCAGCAGCCTCGGACAGGGTGGTTCTGAGCAGTTCTTC. It specifies CASSLGQGGSEQFF.